This T cell receptor beta chain is from a study of early T cells in non-severe SARS-CoV-2 infection. Study-level information: Chains stayed unpaired after sequencing of bulk RNA from unsorted whole blood. Overall study results and limits: Missing private and CD4 specificities, VDJdb matching favored anti-spike CD8 responses.

Ten or more counts support this clonotype. Its antigen is unknown. The V gene lost 4 bases and the J gene lost 5 bases, with 14 bases spanning the gap. Germline CDR1 is LGHDT and CDR2 is YNNKEL (reference sequence). This CDR3 has 15 amino acids. Individual cDNA molecules were tagged with unique molecular identifiers. TCRdb called the 5' RACE reads again in MiXCR, with one record for every CDR3 protein. The sample comprises roughly 55,000 distinct CDR3 sequences, 6% to 7% of which are singletons, and 3% to 4.5% rests with the top ten. The chain carries TRBV3-1 and TRBJ2-2; D is possibly TRBD1 or TRBD2 (6 bases each). The origin of this receptor is an adult who was a healthcare worker with PCR-confirmed SARS-CoV-2 infection or an uninfected control (not recorded which). The sequenced sample consisted of whole blood. CDR3 amino acids: CASSRQGTGTGELFF. For the CDR3, the DNA is TGTGCCAGCAGCCGTCAGGGGACTGGTACCGGGGAGCTGTTTTTT.